The sequence of this TCR beta chain was determined in a study of T cell clonotyping in hematopoietic cell transplantation. Points from the study as a whole: Broader posttransplant TCR repertoire diversity was predicted by graft donor and pretransplant recipient Inverse Simpson Index values.

Only in-frame clones appear in the TCRdb table, and some are missing; sequencing was by immunoSEQ multiplex PCR. This sample has thousands of clones, with about 39% found just once. Blood collection times were about day -28 and days 30, 100, 180 posttransplant. J was trimmed by 2 bases and V by 5 bases; bases with no gene match: 2. This CDR3 comprises 13 residues. The germline gives CDR1 SGHTA, CDR2 FQGNSA. As concerns this clone: Its antigen is unknown.

The sample consisted of peripheral blood mononuclear cells, taken 30 days after allogeneic stem cell transplant. The source is a female patient in her 60s who had an allogeneic stem cell transplant, so the T cells may come from the graft donor. Some clones in this sample may be carry-over from other donors' samples. The V call is TRBV7-2, the J call TRBJ2-7, with 8 bases identical to TRBD2. The CDR3 reads CASSTSGPYEQYF. The CDR3 DNA sequence: TGTGCCAGCAGCACTAGCGGTCCCTACGAGCAGTACTTC. Full variable domain (outside the CDR3, taken from reference TRBV7-2 and TRBJ2-7): GAGVSQSPSNKVTEKGKDVELRCDPISGHTALYWYRQSLGQGLEFLIYFQGNSAPDKSGLPSDRFSAERTGGSVSTLTIQRTQQEDSAVYLCASSTSGPYEQYFGPGTRLTVT.